The 19 T cell receptor beta chains below were found in one sample sequenced in a study of blood T cell repertoires in COVID-19. Generated by immunoSEQ multiplex PCR, the TCRdb table keeps only in-frame clones and is missing some. This sample yields approximately 310,000 clones, of which under 90% are seen a single time; around 4.8% belongs to the top ten. The sequencing sample was made of PBMCs or T cells enriched from blood (not recorded which). These receptors were collected from a man between 60 and 70 years old who had recovered from COVID-19.

The CDR3 loop reads CASSFGPGQLTEAFF. As DNA, the CDR3 is TGTGCCAGCAGCTTTGGTCCGGGACAGCTCACTGAAGCTTTCTTT. The chain couples TRBV7-9 to TRBJ1-1; 7 nucleotides line up with TRBD1. The germline CDR1 and CDR2 sequences are SEHNR and FQNEAQ (reference sequence). V was clipped by 3 bases and J by 4 bases; unmatched bases: 8. The CDR3 totals 15 residues.

The chain uses TRBV5-6 and TRBJ2-3; D gene unclear. Trimming left V 0 bases short and J 2 bases short, with 13 bases between. Germline loops: CDR1 SGHDT, CDR2 YYEEEE. This CDR3 comprises 16 residues. CDR3 protein: CASSLGPPRDTDTQYF. CDR3 in DNA: TGTGCCAGCAGCTTGGGTCCGCCCCGCGACACAGATACGCAGTATTTT.

The rearrangement links TRBV24-1 to TRBJ2-7, with D possibly TRBD2 on 5 matching bases. CDR1 and CDR2 (germline): KGHDR, SFDVKD. The CDR3 is made up of 17 amino acids. Trimming cost V 1 base and J 2 bases, with 17 bases left between them. The CDR3 bases are TGTGCCACCAGTGATTTCGCCCCAAGAGGGAGTACCTACGAGCAGTACTTC. Translated, it gives CATSDFAPRGSTYEQYF.

J is TRBJ2-6 and V is TRBV19, with TRBD1 matching over 7 bases. Looked up from germline, CDR1 is LNHDA and CDR2 is SQIVND (reference sequence). J lost 2 bases, V lost 4 bases, and 11 bases had no gene match. The CDR3 covers 18 residues. CDR3 DNA: TGTGCCAGTAGTACCCGACAGGGCCCTTATGCTGGGGCCAACGTCCTGACTTTC. This translates into CASSTRQGPYAGANVLTF.

CDR3 amino acids: CSALRTGQETQYF. The CDR3 region has the DNA TGCAGCGCCCTGCGGACAGGGCAAGAGACCCAGTACTTC. The V and J genes are TRBV29-1 and TRBJ2-5; 8 nucleotides agree with TRBD1. There are 13 residues in the CDR3. V shed 7 bases, J shed 2 bases, and the junction held 6 bases outside the gene matches. Looked up from germline, CDR1 is SQVTM and CDR2 is ANQGSEA.

V gene TRBV19 combines with J gene TRBJ1-5; D might be TRBD1 (5 bases). CDR1 and CDR2 (germline): LNHDA, SQIVND (reference sequence). With 3 bases removed from V and 10 bases from J, the gap between germline ends came to 16 bases. The CDR3 covers 14 residues. DNA for the CDR3: TGTGCCAGTAGTATTCAGGGCGGCCAGGGACCCCAGCATTTT. It specifies CASSIQGGQGPQHF.

The chain combines TRBV28 with TRBJ2-7; D is possibly TRBD1 (8 bases). CDR1 MDHEN and CDR2 SYDVKM come from the germline V gene. The CDR3 covers 16 residues. V lost 4 bases and J lost 0, with 16 bases in between. The chain's CDR3 is CASSSNRGEGSYEQYF. The DNA of the CDR3 is TGTGCCAGCAGTTCCAACAGGGGGGAGGGCTCCTACGAGCAGTACTTC.

The chain has TRBV5-1 and TRBJ2-7; no firm D call. Germline V gene data show CDR1 as SGHRS and CDR2 as YFSETQ. The CDR3 runs 13 residues. V shed 5 bases and J shed 2 bases, with 11 bases lying between them. In nucleotides, the CDR3 is TGCGCCAGCAGGCTTGCCAGTCCCTACGAGCAGTACTTC. It translates to CASRLASPYEQYF.

V and J are TRBV27 and TRBJ2-3; D gene ambiguous. Germline V lookup: CDR1 MNHEY, CDR2 SMNVEV (reference sequence). Trimming removed 4 bases at V and 2 bases at J, with 19 bases between. The CDR3 loop spans 17 amino acids. The CDR3 loop is CASSYPPKELYTDTQYF. DNA for the CDR3: TGTGCCAGCAGTTACCCCCCTAAGGAGCTCTACACAGATACGCAGTATTTT.

CDR3 in amino acids: CASSESQGPDTQYF. CDR3 bases: TGTGCCAGCAGTGAATCACAGGGCCCAGATACGCAGTATTTT. The gene calls are TRBV6-1 and TRBJ2-3; possibly TRBD1 for D (6 bases). The V end lost 2 bases, the J end lost 4 bases, and 10 bases lay between the germline ends. In germline, CDR1 is MNHNS, CDR2 SASEGT. The CDR3 spans 14 residues.

V is TRBV5-1 and J is TRBJ2-5; 8 positions match TRBD1. J was trimmed by 3 bases and V by 2 bases; bases with no gene match: 9. The CDR3 totals 16 residues. In germline, CDR1 is SGHRS, CDR2 YFSETQ. CDR3 sequence: CASSLGVSGGEETQYF. The CDR3 DNA reads as TGCGCCAGCAGCTTAGGGGTATCAGGGGGCGAAGAGACCCAGTACTTC. The full variable domain, completed using reference TRBV5-1 and TRBJ2-5, is KAGVTQTPRYLIKTRGQQVTLSCSPISGHRSVSWYQQTPGQGLQFLFEYFSETQRNKGNFPGRFSGRQFSNSRSEMNVSTLELGDSALYLCASSLGVSGGEETQYFGPGTRLLVL.

The chain has TRBV3-1 (or the pseudogene TRBV3-2) and TRBJ1-1, with D unclear. Germline V gene data show CDR1 as LGHDT and CDR2 as YNNKEL (reference sequence). The V and J ends lost 0 bases and 7 bases respectively, with 18 bases between them. CDR3 length: 16 amino acids. The CDR3 DNA follows: TGTGCCAGCAGCCAAGACCTTTCCCGCCTACGGAGTGAAGCTTTCTTT. This gives the protein CASSQDLSRLRSEAFF.

J is TRBJ1-5 and V is TRBV10-2, with D perhaps matching TRBD1 (5 bases). V shed 6 bases and J shed 0 bases, with 9 bases lying between them. The CDR3 sequence is 14 residues long. CDR1 is WSHSY and CDR2 is SAAADI in the germline V gene. In DNA, the CDR3 is TGCGCCAGCAGGGGGGGGTATAGCAATCAGCCCCAGCATTTT. Its protein product is CASRGGYSNQPQHF.

The gene calls are TRBV5-1 and TRBJ2-4; the match to TRBD1 covers 12 bases. After removal of 4 bases from V and 6 bases from J, the junction contained 8 bases not matched to a gene. The CDR3 is 16 amino acids. Germline V gives CDR1 SGHRS, CDR2 YFSETQ. The CDR3: CASSTGQGASVNIQYF. CDR3 sequence (DNA): TGCGCCAGCAGCACGGGACAGGGGGCGTCGGTAAACATTCAGTACTTC.

This clone was observed once. The J gene is TRBJ2-1, the V gene TRBV7-9, with D perhaps TRBD2 (5 bases). Between the trimmed V and J ends, which lost 5 bases and 2 bases, there was a span of 16 bases. This CDR3 comprises 16 residues. Germline lookup yields CDR1 SEHNR and CDR2 FQNEAQ (reference sequence). CDR3: CASSERLPRTYNEQFF. DNA of the CDR3: TGTGCCAGCAGCGAGCGGCTTCCCCGAACCTACAATGAGCAGTTCTTC.

This clone was observed a few times. The gene calls are TRBV30 and TRBJ1-1; D might be TRBD1 (6 bases). The ends were cut back, 3 bases at V and 5 bases at J, with 16 bases in the middle. Per the germline V gene, CDR1 is GTSNPN and CDR2 is SVGIG (reference sequence). CDR3 length equals 14 residues. Here the CDR3 DNA reads TGTGCCTGGAGGCCGGGAGGGGGACGTACTGAAGCTTTCTTT. It translates to CAWRPGGGRTEAFF.

The chain joins TRBV18 to TRBJ2-6, with D perhaps TRBD1 (5 bases). Trimming left V 2 bases short and J 2 bases short, with 10 bases between. There are 16 residues in the CDR3. The germline gives CDR1 KGHSH, CDR2 LQKENI. The DNA for the CDR3 is TGTGCCAGCTCACCAGGGGCAGCCACTGGGGCCAACGTCCTGACTTTC. Translation gives CASSPGAATGANVLTF. Full variable domain (missing parts from reference TRBV18 and TRBJ2-6): NAGVMQNPRHLVRRRGQEARLRCSPMKGHSHVYWYRQLPEEGLKFMVYLQKENIIDESGMPKERFSAEFPKEGPSILRIQQVVRGDSAAYFCASSPGAATGANVLTFGAGSRLTVL.

The chain has TRBV5-6 and TRBJ1-1; 7 positions agree with TRBD1. This CDR3 spans 13 amino acids. After removal of 4 bases from V and 6 bases from J, the junction contained 6 bases not matched to a gene. Germline CDR1 is SGHDT and CDR2 is YYEEEE. The CDR3, as DNA: TGTGCCAGCAGCCCTAACAGGGGTCCTGAAGCTTTCTTT. This gives the protein CASSPNRGPEAFF. The whole variable domain, filled in from reference TRBV5-6 and TRBJ1-1, reads DAGVTQSPTHLIKTRGQQVTLRCSPKSGHDTVSWYQQALGQGPQFIFQYYEEEERQRGNFPDRFSGHQFPNYSSELNVNALLLGDSALYLCASSPNRGPEAFFGQGTRLTVV.

The chain carries TRBV4-3 and TRBJ2-3; no firm D call. Germline V lookup: CDR1 LGHNA, CDR2 YSLEER. The CDR3 is 15 amino acids. Trimming took 0 bases from V and 1 from J, leaving 8 bases between them. The CDR3 DNA sequence: TGCGCCAGCAGCCAAGAACTCCCCGGCACAGATACGCAGTATTTT. It codes for CASSQELPGTDTQYF.